This TCR beta chain comes out of a study of T-cell reconstitution after alpha-beta-depleted transplantation in children (dated by TCRdb to the mid-2010s). Some background on the complete study: Using TCR repertoire profiling, the study quantitatively followed how T-cell immune reconstitution unfolded in children after TCRalphabeta/CD19-depleted allogeneic hematopoietic cell transplantation.

The protocol used for the library was PCR. Sequencer: Illumina HiSeq 2500. Molecular barcoding was employed in the preparation of TCR libraries, with unique molecular identifiers being used to normalize TCRbeta repertoire quantification. TCRdb itself trimmed the public reads at Q25 with fastp, ran MiXCR and retained productive beta chains. When rows share a CDR3 protein, they turn into one entry using the most common DNA and genes. Here the sample has approximately 210,000 distinct CDR3 sequences; about a sixth occur a single time. The ten top clones hold about 45% of the sample. V drops 0 bases and J drops 9 bases, leaving 27 bases in between. Reading from cysteine to phenylalanine, the CDR3 counts 19 amino acids. The CDR3 DNA has 57 bases and is translated from base 1. The germline V gene gives CDR1 as ENHRY and CDR2 as SYGVKD. Paper-wide results and their limitations: Apparently early alphabetaT-cell count recovery about two months after transplant reportedly relied on only several hundred rapidly expanded clones derived from non-depleted graft cells. The frequencies of hyperexpanded clones fell over the following months, and after one year, T-cell counts and TCRbeta diversity were mostly attributed to newly produced T cells. In some patients, the high TCRbeta diversity seen at day 60 was put down to recipient T cells and intrathymic progenitors that had survived conditioning.

This clonotype was found many times. It lacks a known antigen. No qualities accompany the bases; no much larger clone lies one base away. The sample's treatment or condition label, decoded: allogeneic hematopoietic cell transplantation with graft depleted of TCRalphabeta T cells and CD19 B cells. The transplant recipients were children given TCRalphabeta/CD19-depleted allogeneic hematopoietic cell grafts. The material was PBMCs, mostly from graft donor cells, obtained 360 days after TCRalphabeta/CD19-depleted stem cell transplant. Rearrangement joined TRBV10-3 to TRBJ2-1; tentative D gene TRBD1, with 7 bases matching. This TCR came from a male patient aged 2-9 years who had a stem cell transplant for acute lymphoblastic leukemia, so the T cells may come from the graft donor. The CDR3 is CAISESLMGPHQGGLEQFF. The DNA is TGTGCCATCAGTGAGTCCCTTATGGGGCCACACCAGGGGGGACTTGAGCAGTTCTTC.